This TCR beta chain was sequenced for a study of memory CD4+ T cells and cytomegalovirus serostatus. Single viable CD3+CD4+CD8-CD45RO+ cells were sorted as the memory CD4+ T cells. CD4+ T cells were isolated by positive magnetic selection. Clones were sequenced by immunoSEQ multiplex PCR, and TCRdb holds only the in-frame ones, with some missing. Here the sample spans some 50,000 clones, around four fifths being singletons. V shed 2 bases and J 8 bases; nucleotides not matched to a gene: 8. The CDR3 is 14 amino acids. In germline, CDR1 is SGHRS, CDR2 YFSETQ. Sample: memory CD4+ T cells from blood. The chain carries TRBV5-1 and TRBJ2-3; 7 bases are a match to TRBD2. This clonotype originated in an adult in good health and CMV-seropositive. The CDR3: CASSFIGGTATQYF. CDR3 in DNA: TGCGCCAGCAGCTTCATCGGGGGGACGGCTACGCAGTATTTT.